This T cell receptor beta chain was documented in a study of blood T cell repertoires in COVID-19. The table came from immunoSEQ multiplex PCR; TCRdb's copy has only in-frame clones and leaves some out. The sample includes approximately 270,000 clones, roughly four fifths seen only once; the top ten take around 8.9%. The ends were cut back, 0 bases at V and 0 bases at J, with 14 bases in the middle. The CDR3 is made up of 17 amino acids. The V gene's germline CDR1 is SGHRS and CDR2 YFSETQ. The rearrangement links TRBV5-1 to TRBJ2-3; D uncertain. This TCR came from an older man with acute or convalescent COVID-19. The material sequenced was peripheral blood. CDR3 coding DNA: TGCGCCAGCAGCTTGGCTCTGAGCGCGGCCAGCACAGATACGCAGTATTTT. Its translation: CASSLALSAASTDTQYF.